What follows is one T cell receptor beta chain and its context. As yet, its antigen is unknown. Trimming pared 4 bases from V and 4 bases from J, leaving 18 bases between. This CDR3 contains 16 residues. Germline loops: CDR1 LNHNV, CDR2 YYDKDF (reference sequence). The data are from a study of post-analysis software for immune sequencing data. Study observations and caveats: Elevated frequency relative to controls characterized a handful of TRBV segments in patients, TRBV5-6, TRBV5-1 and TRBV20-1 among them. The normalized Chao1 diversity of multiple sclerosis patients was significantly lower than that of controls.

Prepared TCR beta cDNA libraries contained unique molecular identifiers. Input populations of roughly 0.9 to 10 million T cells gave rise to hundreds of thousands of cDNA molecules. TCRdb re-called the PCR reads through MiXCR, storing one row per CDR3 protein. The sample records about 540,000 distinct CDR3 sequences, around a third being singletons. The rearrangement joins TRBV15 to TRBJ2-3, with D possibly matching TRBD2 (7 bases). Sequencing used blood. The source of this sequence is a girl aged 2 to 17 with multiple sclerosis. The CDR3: CATSKGGVLGADTQYF. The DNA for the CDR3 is TGTGCCACCAGCAAGGGGGGGGTCTTGGGCGCAGATACGCAGTATTTT. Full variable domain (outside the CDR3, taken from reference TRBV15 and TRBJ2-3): DAMVIQNPRYQVTQFGKPVTLSCSQTLNHNVMYWYQQKSSQAPKLLFHYYDKDFNNEADTPDNFQSRRPNTSFCFLDIRSPGLGDTAMYLCATSKGGVLGADTQYFGPGTRLTVL.